This T cell receptor beta chain was captured by sequencing in a study of vaccination effects on CD4 cells after COVID-19. Study details: Subjects were given two BNT162b2 or mRNA-1273 vaccine doses.

Whole-study findings and limits: Marked contraction was observed in infection-induced and vaccine-induced clones late after vaccination.

Ahead of sequencing, the ViraFEST assay grew antigen-specific CD4+ T cells using viral peptide pools. Between days 9 and 11 of culture, CD4+ T cells were separated out. Vaccinated participants had no history of SARS-CoV-2 infection and tested negative for nucleocapsid antibodies. Cultures used around 1.8 million PBMC per well, approximately 9.7 IU/ml IL-2 and approximately 11 ug/ml peptides. Days 3 and 7 saw half the medium replaced with IL-2 medium. Profiled with immunoSEQ multiplex PCR; TCRdb holds only in-frame clones, not every one. The sample has tens of thousands of clones; roughly 79% are singletons. The CDR3 sequence is 16 residues long. J was trimmed by 4 bases and V by 3 bases; bases with no gene match: 9. Looked up from germline, CDR1 is SGHTA and CDR2 is FQGNSA. Comments on this clone: What it binds is unknown.

The chain links TRBV7-2 to TRBJ1-2; 9 nucleotides match TRBD1. The sequences come from CD4+ T cells from PBMCs cultured with HCoV-NL63 spike peptides, collected before COVID-19 vaccination. This TCR derives from a human donor who received a COVID-19 vaccine. CDR3 nucleotides: TGTGCCAGCAGCTTTCCCCGGGGACAGGGAGCCTATGGCTACACCTTC. The encoded protein is CASSFPRGQGAYGYTF.